The clone carrying this TCR beta chain was seen only a few times. Its antigen remains unknown. The sample belongs to a study of T cell responses to AZD1222 COVID-19 vaccine. Study results and limitations: Seropositive status at baseline applied to only six AZD1222 recipients. Spike-specific TCR breadth and depth went up after people got two AZD1222 doses.

The data were produced by immunoSEQ multiplex PCR, yet TCRdb's version contains in-frame clones alone and is incomplete. The sample shows 70,000 or so clones, around 80% of them seen only once. The receptor's source is an adult in good health. The specimen was peripheral blood, collected on day 0 of AZD1222 vaccination.

CDR3 coding DNA: TGTGCCAGCAGCGTAGTCCGGGACCCACAAAGCGGTTCACCCCTCCACTTT. Translating it yields CASSVVRDPQSGSPLHF. The V and J genes are TRBV9 and TRBJ1-6; a weak D match, TRBD1 (5 bases). The CDR3 has 17 residues. The germline V and J ends were trimmed by 0 bases and 9 bases, with 19 bases remaining between them. Germline V gives CDR1 SGDLS, CDR2 YYNGEE.